The entry below describes one TCR beta chain. V was clipped by 4 bases and J by 5 bases; unmatched bases: 4. The CDR3 has 15 amino acids. CDR1 is LGHDT, CDR2 YNNKEL, per germline (reference sequence). This sample's time point: newly diagnosed GD, antithyroid drugs for less than 3 months. PBMC-derived RNA was used for the TCR library. This entry comes from a study of regulatory T cells in long-lasting Graves disease. Building of the TCR beta libraries involved iRepertoire HTBI primers and Arm-PCR of CDR3 regions. TCRdb re-called the multiplex PCR reads with MiXCR, one entry per CDR3 protein. The data hold about 540,000 distinct CDR3 sequences, with about 13% observed a single time. The same sample was also studied in work on T cells in Graves' hyperthyroidism and ophthalmopathy. That report adds: The HTBI primer set served for first-round RT-PCR of the TCR CDR3.

The sequencing here drew on peripheral blood mononuclear cells (PBMCs), taken at new diagnosis, from a patient treated with antithyroid drugs. The rearrangement links TRBV3-1 to TRBJ2-7; TRBD2 matches at 14 bases. The source of this sequence is a man aged 30 to 45 with Graves disease. Here the CDR3 reads CASSRGTSGSNEQYF. In nucleotides, the CDR3 is TGTGCCAGCAGCCGCGGGACTAGCGGGAGCAACGAGCAGTACTTC.